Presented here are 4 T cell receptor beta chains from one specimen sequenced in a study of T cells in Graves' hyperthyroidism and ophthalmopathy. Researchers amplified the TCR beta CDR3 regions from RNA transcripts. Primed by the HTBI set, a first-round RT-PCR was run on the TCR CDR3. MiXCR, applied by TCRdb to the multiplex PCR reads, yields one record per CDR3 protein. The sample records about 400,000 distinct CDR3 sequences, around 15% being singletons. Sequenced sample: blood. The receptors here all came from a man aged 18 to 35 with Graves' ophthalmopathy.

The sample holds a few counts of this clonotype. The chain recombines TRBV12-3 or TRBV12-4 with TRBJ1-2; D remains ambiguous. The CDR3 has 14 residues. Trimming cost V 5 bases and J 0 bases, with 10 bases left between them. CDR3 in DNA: TGTGCCAGCAGTCCTCAGACTCCTAACTATGGCTACACCTTC. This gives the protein CASSPQTPNYGYTF.

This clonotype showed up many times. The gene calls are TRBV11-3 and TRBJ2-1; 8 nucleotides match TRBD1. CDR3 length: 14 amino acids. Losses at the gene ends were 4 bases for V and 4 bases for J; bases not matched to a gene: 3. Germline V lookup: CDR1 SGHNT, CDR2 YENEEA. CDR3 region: CASSSGGDYNEQFF. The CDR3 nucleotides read TGTGCCAGCAGCTCAGGGGGCGATTACAATGAGCAGTTCTTC. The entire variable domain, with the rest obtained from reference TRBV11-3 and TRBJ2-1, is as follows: EAGVVQSPRYKIIEKKQPVAFWCNPISGHNTLYWYLQNLGQGPELLIRYENEEAVDDSQLPKDRFSAERLKGVDSTLKIQPAELGDSAVYLCASSSGGDYNEQFFGPGTRLTVL.

CDR3 sequence: CASSFTGFEQFF. The CDR3 coding sequence is TGTGCCAGTAGTTTCACAGGGTTTGAGCAGTTCTTC. The rearrangement uses TRBV19 and TRBJ2-1; perhaps TRBD1 as D (6 bases). The CDR3 sequence is 12 residues long. Trimming removed 5 bases at V and 9 bases at J, with 11 bases between. Germline V gene data show CDR1 as LNHDA and CDR2 as SQIVND (reference sequence).

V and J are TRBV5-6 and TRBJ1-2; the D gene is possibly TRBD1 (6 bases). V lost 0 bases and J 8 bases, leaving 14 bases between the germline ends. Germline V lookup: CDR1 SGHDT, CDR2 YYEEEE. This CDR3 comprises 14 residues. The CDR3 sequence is CASSLGGRGSGYTF. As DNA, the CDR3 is TGTGCCAGCAGCTTGGGGGGCAGGGGTAGCGGCTACACCTTC.